This entry features one T cell receptor beta chain sequence. This entry belongs to a study of T cell responses to AZD1222 COVID-19 vaccine. V shed 3 bases and J 0 bases; nucleotides not matched to a gene: 8. The CDR3 runs 17 residues. Germline V gene sequence: CDR1 LGHNA, CDR2 YNFKEQ. Assay used: immunoSEQ multiplex PCR; TCRdb lists only in-frame clones, some missing. Of some 150,000 clones in the sample, over 75% were seen once. The chain carries TRBV4-2 and TRBJ1-5; 7 bases fit TRBD1. The TCR originated in an adult who received the AZD1222 COVID-19 vaccine. The sample was peripheral blood, taken 28 days after the second AZD1222 dose. CDR3 amino acids: CASSQTGPLLSNQPQHF. CDR3 nucleotide sequence: TGTGCCAGCAGCCAGACAGGGCCACTACTTAGCAATCAGCCCCAGCATTTT.